This note documents a single T cell receptor beta chain sequence. Antigen specificity is unknown. Some clones are missing from TCRdb's copy, which holds only in-frame ones; the method was immunoSEQ multiplex PCR. The sample holds around 100,000 clones, around 89% seen once. The sample is drawn from a study of identifying expanded T cells in peripheral blood. Points from the study as a whole: Across healthy donors, higher total template counts meant significantly greater roughly two-week count variance.

The germline gives CDR1 SNHLY, CDR2 FYNNEI. The CDR3 covers 15 residues. Deletions cut 1 base from V and 7 bases from J, with 13 bases between. This sequence originates from a person aged 18 to 75 in good health. The material sequenced was blood. This chain uses TRBV2 with TRBJ1-4; the D gene is possibly TRBD1 (5 bases). The CDR3 region is CASSEGQGSAEKLFF. DNA of the CDR3: TGTGCCAGCAGTGAAGGCCAGGGTTCGGCTGAAAAACTGTTTTTT.